These 6 T cell receptor beta chains came from one sample sequenced in a study of neurological immune-mediated disorders. In TCRdb, the 5' RACE reads were re-called with MiXCR into one record per CDR3 protein. The sample includes 45,000 to 60,000 distinct CDR3 sequences, 3.6% seen only once; the top ten take 1.6%. The sequenced sample was PBMCs. The source is a man aged 25 to 40 with multiple sclerosis.

This clonotype showed up many times. V usage is TRBV28 and J usage is TRBJ2-7; 9 positions match TRBD2. Per the germline V gene, CDR1 is MDHEN and CDR2 is SYDVKM. CDR3 size: 14 residues. J gave up 6 bases and V 5 bases, and 8 bases lay outside the gene matches. In DNA, the CDR3 is TGTGCCAGCAGTCTCTTAGCGGGAGTATCCGAGCAGTACTTC. The encoded protein is CASSLLAGVSEQYF. Based on the CDR3 plus reference TRBV28 and TRBJ2-7, the full variable domain is DVKVTQSSRYLVKRTGEKVFLECVQDMDHENMFWYRQDPGLGLRLIYFSYDVKMKEKGDIPEGYSVSREKKERFSLILESASTNQTSMYLCASSLLAGVSEQYFGPGTRLTVT.

This clonotype was counted once. The chain joins TRBV20-1 to TRBJ2-5; D is perhaps TRBD2 (5 bases). Looked up from germline, CDR1 is DFQATT and CDR2 is SNEGSKA (reference sequence). Trimming removed 5 bases at V and 5 bases at J, with 15 bases between. The CDR3 is 13 residues long. The CDR3 DNA is TGCAGTGCTGGCCCTAGGAGGCGCGAGACCCAGTACTTC. Protein: CSAGPRRRETQYF.

Ten or more counts support this clonotype. The V call is TRBV7-9, the J call TRBJ2-7, with 9 bases lining up with TRBD1. With V trimmed by 1 base and J by 1 base, 2 bases remained unmatched. The CDR3 contains 15 residues. Germline CDR1 and CDR2: SEHNR and FQNEAQ (reference sequence). CDR3 sequence reads: CASSLVQGASYEQYF. The CDR3 bases are TGTGCCAGCAGCTTAGTACAGGGGGCATCCTACGAGCAGTACTTC.

In its sample, this clonotype was seen a few times. The chain couples TRBV7-8 to TRBJ2-7; D gene uncertain. Trimming took off 1 base at V and 1 base at J, with 8 bases between the two ends. This CDR3 spans 14 amino acids. Germline-derived CDR1 and CDR2 are SGHVS and FQNEAQ. The CDR3 reads CASSLEQISYEQYF. DNA of the CDR3: TGTGCCAGCAGCTTAGAACAGATTTCCTACGAGCAGTACTTC.

At least ten counts were recorded for this clonotype. This sequence joins TRBV5-1 and TRBJ2-1; D tentatively fits TRBD1 or TRBD2 (5 bases each). The CDR3 runs 10 residues. Germline V lookup: CDR1 SGHRS, CDR2 YFSETQ. Trimming left V 5 bases short and J 10 bases short, with 7 bases between. This CDR3 is CASRGEEQFF. The CDR3 region has the DNA TGCGCCAGCAGGGGGGAAGAGCAGTTCTTC.

This clonotype has just a few counts. V gene TRBV4-1 combines with J gene TRBJ2-2; either TRBD1 or TRBD2 may fit D (5 bases each). V shed 0 bases and J shed 8 bases, with 13 bases lying between them. Germline loops: CDR1 MGHRA, CDR2 YSYEKL. This CDR3 comprises 15 residues. The CDR3 is CASSQERGVLGELFF. The CDR3 DNA reads TGCGCCAGCAGCCAAGAAAGAGGGGTGCTGGGGGAGCTGTTTTTT.